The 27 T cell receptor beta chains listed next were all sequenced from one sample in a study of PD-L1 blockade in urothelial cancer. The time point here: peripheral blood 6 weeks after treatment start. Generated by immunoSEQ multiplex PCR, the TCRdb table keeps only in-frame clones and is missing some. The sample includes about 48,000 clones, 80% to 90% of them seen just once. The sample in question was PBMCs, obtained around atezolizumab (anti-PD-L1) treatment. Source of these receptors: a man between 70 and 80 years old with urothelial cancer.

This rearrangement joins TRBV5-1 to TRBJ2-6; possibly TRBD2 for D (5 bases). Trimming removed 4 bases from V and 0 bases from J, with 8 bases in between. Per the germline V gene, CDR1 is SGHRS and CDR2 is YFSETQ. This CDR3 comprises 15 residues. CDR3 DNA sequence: TGCGCCAGCAGCGAGGGTAGCTCTGGGGCCAACGTCCTGACTTTC. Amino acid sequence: CASSEGSSGANVLTF.

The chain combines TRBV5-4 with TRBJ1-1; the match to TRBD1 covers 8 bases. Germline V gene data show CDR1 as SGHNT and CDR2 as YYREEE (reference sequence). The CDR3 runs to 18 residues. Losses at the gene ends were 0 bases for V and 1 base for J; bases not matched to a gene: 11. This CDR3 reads CASSLDQGARTENTEAFF. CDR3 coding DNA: TGTGCCAGCAGCTTGGATCAGGGGGCTAGGACGGAGAACACTGAAGCTTTCTTT.

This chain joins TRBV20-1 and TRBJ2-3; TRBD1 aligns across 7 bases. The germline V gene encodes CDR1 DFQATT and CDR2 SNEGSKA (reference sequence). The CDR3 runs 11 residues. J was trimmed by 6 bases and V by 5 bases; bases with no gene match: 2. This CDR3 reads CSALTGDTQYF. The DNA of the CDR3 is TGCAGTGCTTTGACAGGGGATACGCAGTATTTT.

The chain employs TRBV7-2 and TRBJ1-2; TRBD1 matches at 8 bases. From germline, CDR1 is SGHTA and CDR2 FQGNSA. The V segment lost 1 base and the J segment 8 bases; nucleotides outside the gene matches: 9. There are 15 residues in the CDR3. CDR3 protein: CASSLGPQGARGYTF. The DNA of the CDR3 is TGTGCCAGCAGCTTAGGCCCCCAGGGGGCGCGGGGCTACACCTTC.

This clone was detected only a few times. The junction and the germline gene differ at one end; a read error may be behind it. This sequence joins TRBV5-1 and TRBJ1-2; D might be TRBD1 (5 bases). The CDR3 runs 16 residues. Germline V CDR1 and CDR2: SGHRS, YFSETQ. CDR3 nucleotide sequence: TGCGCCAGCAGCTTGGGCGACAGAGAACGGCAGGCCTCCCTCGCCTTC. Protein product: CASSLGDRERQASLAF.

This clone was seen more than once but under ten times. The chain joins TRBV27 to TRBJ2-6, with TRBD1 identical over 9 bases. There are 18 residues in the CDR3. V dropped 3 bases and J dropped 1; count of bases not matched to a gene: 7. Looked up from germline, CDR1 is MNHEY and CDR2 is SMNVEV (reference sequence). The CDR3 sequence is CASSFSGQGRSGANVLTF. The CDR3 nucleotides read TGTGCCAGCAGTTTCTCCGGACAGGGGAGGTCTGGGGCCAACGTCCTGACTTTC.

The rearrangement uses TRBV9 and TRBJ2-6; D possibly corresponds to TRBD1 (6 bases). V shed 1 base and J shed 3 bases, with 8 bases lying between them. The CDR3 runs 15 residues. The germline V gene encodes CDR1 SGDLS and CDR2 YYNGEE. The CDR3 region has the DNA TGTGCCAGCAGCGTACGAGGGGGTGGGGCCAACGTCCTGACTTTC. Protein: CASSVRGGGANVLTF. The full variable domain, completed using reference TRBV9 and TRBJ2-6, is DSGVTQTPKHLITATGQRVTLRCSPRSGDLSVYWYQQSLDQGLQFLIQYYNGEERAKGNILERFSAQQFPDLHSELNLSSLELGDSALYFCASSVRGGGANVLTFGAGSRLTVL.

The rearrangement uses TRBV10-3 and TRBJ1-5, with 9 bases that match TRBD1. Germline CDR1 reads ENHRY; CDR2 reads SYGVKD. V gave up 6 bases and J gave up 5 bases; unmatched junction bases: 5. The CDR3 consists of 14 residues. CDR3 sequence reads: CAISPGTGHQPQHF. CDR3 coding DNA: TGTGCCATCAGCCCCGGGACAGGGCATCAGCCCCAGCATTTT.

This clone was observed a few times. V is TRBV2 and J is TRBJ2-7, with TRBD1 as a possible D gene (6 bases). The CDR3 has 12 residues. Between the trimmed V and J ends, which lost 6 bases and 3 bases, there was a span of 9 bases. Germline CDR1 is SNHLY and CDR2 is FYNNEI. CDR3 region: CASSRQVYEQYF. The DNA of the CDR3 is TGTGCCAGCAGCCGACAGGTCTACGAGCAGTACTTC.

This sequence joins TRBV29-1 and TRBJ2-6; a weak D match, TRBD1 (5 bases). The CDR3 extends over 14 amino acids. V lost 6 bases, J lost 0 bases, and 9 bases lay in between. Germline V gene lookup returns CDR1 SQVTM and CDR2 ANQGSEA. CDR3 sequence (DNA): TGCAGCGTGGGTCAGGGCTCTGGGGCCAACGTCCTGACTTTC. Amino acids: CSVGQGSGANVLTF.

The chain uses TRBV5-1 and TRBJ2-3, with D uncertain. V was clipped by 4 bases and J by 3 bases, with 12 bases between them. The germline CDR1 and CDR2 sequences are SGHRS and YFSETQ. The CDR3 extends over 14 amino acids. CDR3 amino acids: CASSLLLLTDTQYF. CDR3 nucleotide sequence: TGCGCCAGCAGCCTACTTCTACTTACAGATACGCAGTATTTT.

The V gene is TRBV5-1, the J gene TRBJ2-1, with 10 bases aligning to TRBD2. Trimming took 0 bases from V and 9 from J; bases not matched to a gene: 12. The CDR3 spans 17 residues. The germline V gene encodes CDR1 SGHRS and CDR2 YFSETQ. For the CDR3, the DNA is TGCGCCAGCAGCTTGGCCTTCCCTAGCGGGAGAGTAGGTGAGCAGTTCTTC. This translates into CASSLAFPSGRVGEQFF.

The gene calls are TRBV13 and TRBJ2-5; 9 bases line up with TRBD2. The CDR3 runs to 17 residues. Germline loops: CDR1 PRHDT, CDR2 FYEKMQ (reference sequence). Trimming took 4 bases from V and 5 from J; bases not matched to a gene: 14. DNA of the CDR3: TGTGCCAGCAGCTCCTTGGGGGGAGCGGGAGGACGGGAGACCCAGTACTTC. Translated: CASSSLGGAGGRETQYF.

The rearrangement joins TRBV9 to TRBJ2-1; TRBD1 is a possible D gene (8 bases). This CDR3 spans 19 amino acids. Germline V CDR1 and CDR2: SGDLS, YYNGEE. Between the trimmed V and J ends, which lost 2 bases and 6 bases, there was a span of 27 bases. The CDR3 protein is CASSVGGGTGTGHRNEQFF. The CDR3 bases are TGTGCCAGCAGCGTGGGGGGGGGCACCGGGACAGGACACCGCAATGAGCAGTTCTTC.

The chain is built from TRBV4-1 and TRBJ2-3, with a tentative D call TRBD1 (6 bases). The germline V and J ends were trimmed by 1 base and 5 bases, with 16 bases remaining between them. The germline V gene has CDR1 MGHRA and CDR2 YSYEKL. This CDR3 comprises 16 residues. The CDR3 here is CASSQAAGASGDTQYF. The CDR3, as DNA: TGCGCCAGCAGCCAAGCGGCAGGGGCCTCGGGAGATACGCAGTATTTT.

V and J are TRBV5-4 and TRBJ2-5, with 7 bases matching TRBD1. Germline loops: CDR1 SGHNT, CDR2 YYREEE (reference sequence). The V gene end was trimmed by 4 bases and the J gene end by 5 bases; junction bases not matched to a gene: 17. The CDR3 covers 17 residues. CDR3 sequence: CASSRPNNRGPGETQYF. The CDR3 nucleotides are TGTGCCAGCAGCCGCCCAAATAACAGGGGTCCGGGCGAGACCCAGTACTTC.

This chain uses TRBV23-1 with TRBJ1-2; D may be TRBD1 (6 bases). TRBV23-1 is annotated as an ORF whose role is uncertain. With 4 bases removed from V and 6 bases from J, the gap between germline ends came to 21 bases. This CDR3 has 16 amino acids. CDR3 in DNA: TGCGCCAGCAGTCGAAAACAGGGAGGGCCCAGGGATGGCTACACCTTC. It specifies CASSRKQGGPRDGYTF.

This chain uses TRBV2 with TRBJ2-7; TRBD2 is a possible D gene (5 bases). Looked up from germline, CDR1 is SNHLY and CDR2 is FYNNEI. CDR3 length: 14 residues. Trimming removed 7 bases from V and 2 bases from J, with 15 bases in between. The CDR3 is CASTPDGDTYEQYF. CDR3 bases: TGTGCCAGCACCCCCGACGGGGATACCTACGAGCAGTACTTC.

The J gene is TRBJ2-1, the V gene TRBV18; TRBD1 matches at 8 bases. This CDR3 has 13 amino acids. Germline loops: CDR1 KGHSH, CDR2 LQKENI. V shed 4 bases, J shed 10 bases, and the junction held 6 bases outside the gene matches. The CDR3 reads CASSLLRDREQFF. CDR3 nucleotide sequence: TGTGCCAGCTCACTACTCCGGGACAGGGAGCAGTTCTTC.

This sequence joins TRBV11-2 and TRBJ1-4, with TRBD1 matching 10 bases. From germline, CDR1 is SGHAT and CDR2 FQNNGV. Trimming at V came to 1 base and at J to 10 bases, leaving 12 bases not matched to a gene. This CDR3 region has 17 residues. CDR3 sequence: CASSLVPQTGGQGKLFF. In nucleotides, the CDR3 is TGTGCCAGCAGCTTAGTCCCCCAGACAGGGGGCCAAGGAAAACTGTTTTTT.

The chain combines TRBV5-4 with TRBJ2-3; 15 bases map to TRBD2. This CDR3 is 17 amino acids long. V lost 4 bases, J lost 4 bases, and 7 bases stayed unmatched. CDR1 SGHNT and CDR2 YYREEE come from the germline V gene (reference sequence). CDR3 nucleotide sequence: TGTGCCAGCAGCCCGGGACTAGCGGGAGGTATAGCAGATACGCAGTATTTT. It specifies CASSPGLAGGIADTQYF. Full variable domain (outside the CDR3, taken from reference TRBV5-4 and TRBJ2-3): ETGVTQSPTHLIKTRGQQVTLRCSSQSGHNTVSWYQQALGQGPQFIFQYYREEENGRGNFPPRFSGLQFPNYSSELNVNALELDDSALYLCASSPGLAGGIADTQYFGPGTRLTVL.

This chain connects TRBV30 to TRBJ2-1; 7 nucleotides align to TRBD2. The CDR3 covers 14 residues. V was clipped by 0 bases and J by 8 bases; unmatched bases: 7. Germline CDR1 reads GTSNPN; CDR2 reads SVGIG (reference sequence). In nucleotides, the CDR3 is TGTGCCTGGAGTGTACGCGGGAGTAGCGATGAGCAGTTCTTC. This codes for CAWSVRGSSDEQFF.

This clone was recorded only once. The CDR3 loop reads CAGGRGENIQYF. In DNA, the CDR3 is TGTGCCGGCGGGAGGGGGGAAAACATTCAGTACTTC. J is TRBJ2-4 and V is TRBV6-6; 9 positions match TRBD2. CDR1 and CDR2 (germline): MNHNY, SVGAGI (reference sequence). The CDR3 consists of 12 residues. Germline trimming cut 11 bases from V and 5 bases from J; bases unmatched to any gene: 4.

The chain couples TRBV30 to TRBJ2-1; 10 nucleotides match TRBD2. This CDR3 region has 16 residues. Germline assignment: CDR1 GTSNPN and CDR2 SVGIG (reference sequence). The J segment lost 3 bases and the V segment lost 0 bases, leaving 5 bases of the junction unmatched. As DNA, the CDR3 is TGTGCCTGGAGTGTACCCCAGCGGGAGGGCTACAATGAGCAGTTCTTC. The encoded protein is CAWSVPQREGYNEQFF.

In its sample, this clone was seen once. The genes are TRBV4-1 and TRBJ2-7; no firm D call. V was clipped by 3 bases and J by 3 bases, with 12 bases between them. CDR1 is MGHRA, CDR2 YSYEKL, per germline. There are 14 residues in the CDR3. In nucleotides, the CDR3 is TGCGCCAGCAGCCAGGATTCGGAGCACTACGAGCAGTACTTC. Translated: CASSQDSEHYEQYF.

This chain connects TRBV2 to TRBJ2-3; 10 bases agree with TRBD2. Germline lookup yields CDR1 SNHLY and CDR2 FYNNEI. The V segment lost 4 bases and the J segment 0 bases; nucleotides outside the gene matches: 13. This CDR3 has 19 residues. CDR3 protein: CASSVPGLATDTSTDTQYF. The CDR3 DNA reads TGTGCCAGCAGTGTACCGGGACTAGCGACTGATACTAGCACAGATACGCAGTATTTT.

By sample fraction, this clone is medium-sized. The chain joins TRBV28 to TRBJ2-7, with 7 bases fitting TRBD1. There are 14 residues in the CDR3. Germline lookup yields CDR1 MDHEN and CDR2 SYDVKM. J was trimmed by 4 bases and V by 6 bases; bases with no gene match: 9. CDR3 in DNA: TGTGCCAGCAGGTCCGGGACAGCACTATACGAGCAGTACTTC. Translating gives CASRSGTALYEQYF.